This is a list of T cell receptor beta chains from one sample in a study of cytomegalovirus exposure and HLA in healthy donors. The method was immunoSEQ multiplex PCR; TCRdb's version includes in-frame clones alone and lacks a portion of them. The sample has 110,000 to 150,000 clones; around 80% are singletons. Input material: PBMCs. The receptor source for this set is a man between 18 and 29 years old in good health and CMV-seropositive. Each CDR3 is given with its conserved first and last residue. The D gene is left open where the match is weak. The size entry is marked missing in some rows and otherwise reads once, few, many or a size class.

J gene	V gene	D gene	clone size	CDR3 DNA	CDR3 protein
TRBJ1-2	TRBV29-1	TRBD1	many	TGCAGCGTTGGTCAGGGGGCGGACTACACCTTC	CSVGQGADYTF
TRBJ2-7	TRBV9	NA	NA	TGTGCCAGCAGCTTACGAGCGGGTAACGCCTACGAGCAGTACTTC	CASSLRAGNAYEQYF
TRBJ2-7	TRBV30	TRBD2	NA	TGTGCCTGGAGTCCCCTAATCACTAGCGGGAGAATCTACGAGCAGTACTTC	CAWSPLITSGRIYEQYF
TRBJ2-3	TRBV29-1	NA	NA	TGCAGCGTTGAAGATACGGGAGTAGATACGCAGTATTTT	CSVEDTGVDTQYF
TRBJ2-5	TRBV5-1	TRBD1	few	TGCGCCAGCAGCCCGGACAGGGGTTTGTCGTGGGAGACCCAGTACTTC	CASSPDRGLSWETQYF
TRBJ2-7	TRBV4-1	NA	NA	TGCGCCAGCAGCCAAGGCTCCCCAGGGGCTAAGCAGTACTTC	CASSQGSPGAKQYF
TRBJ1-1	TRBV5-8	NA	NA	TGTGCCAGCAGCGATGACTATAACACTGAAGCTTTCTTT	CASSDDYNTEAFF
TRBJ2-1	TRBV4-1	NA	NA	TGCGCCAGCAGCCAACCAGCAACAGGGCCTGAGCAGTTCTTC	CASSQPATGPEQFF
TRBJ1-3	TRBV19	NA	NA	TGTGCCAGTAGTCCAATGGGAAACACCATATATTTT	CASSPMGNTIYF
TRBJ2-7	TRBV28	NA	NA	TGTGCCAGCAGGTCGACAGGTTTCCTCCCCAGCTCCTACGAGCAGTACTTC	CASRSTGFLPSSYEQYF
TRBJ2-2	TRBV5-1	NA	NA	TGCGCCAGCAGCTTGGAAGGGGTACCCGGGGAGCTGTTTTTT	CASSLEGVPGELFF
TRBJ1-2	TRBV4-1	TRBD1	NA	TGCGCCAGCAGCATTTCAGGGGGCGGCGATGGCTACACCTTC	CASSISGGGDGYTF
TRBJ2-7	TRBV5-1	TRBD2	NA	TGCGCCAGCAGCGGCGGTCGAGCGGGGCCTTCCTACGAGCAGTACTTC	CASSGGRAGPSYEQYF
TRBJ2-2	TRBV7-8	TRBD1	NA	TGTGCCAGCAGCGGCGACAGGGGAAGTGCAATTAGGGGCGGGGAGCTGTTTTTT	CASSGDRGSAIRGGELFF
TRBJ1-1	TRBV18	TRBD1	NA	TGTGCCAGCTCAGACGACAGGGGGGCTTTCTTT	CASSDDRGAFF
TRBJ2-1	TRBV5-1	TRBD2	NA	TGCGCCAGCAGCTTTAGCGGGTCGGACAATGAGCAGTTCTTC	CASSFSGSDNEQFF
TRBJ2-7	TRBV6-6	TRBD1	NA	TGTGCCAGCACCCGGGACAGGCCCTCCTACGAGCAGTACTTC	CASTRDRPSYEQYF
TRBJ2-7	TRBV28	NA	NA	TGTGCCAGCAGGGCCACAGGGGTAGGGGGGTACGAGCAGTACTTC	CASRATGVGGYEQYF
TRBJ1-1	TRBV2	NA	NA	TGTGCCAGCAGTTTAGGACAGATGAACACTGAAGCTTTCTTT	CASSLGQMNTEAFF
TRBJ2-3	TRBV4-2	NA	NA	TGTGCCAGCAGCCAAGATCTGGCCGTGGGGACATTCGATACGCAGTATTTT	CASSQDLAVGTFDTQYF
TRBJ2-7	TRBV27	NA	NA	TGTGCCAGCAGTTTAATTGGCAGGGCATCCTACGAGCAGTACTTC	CASSLIGRASYEQYF
TRBJ1-5	TRBV28	TRBD1	NA	TGTGCCAGCAGTTCTTGGACAGGGGGTAGCAATCAGCCCCAGCATTTT	CASSSWTGGSNQPQHF
TRBJ1-5	TRBV19	NA	NA	TGTGCCAGTAGTATAGATGGAGGGCCTTACAATCAGCCCCAGCATTTT	CASSIDGGPYNQPQHF